The clone carrying this T cell receptor beta chain has more than one count but fewer than ten. Antigen specificity is unknown. This CDR3 comprises 15 residues. Between the trimmed V and J ends, which lost 3 bases and 1 base, there was a span of 10 bases. After template switching added a universal primer site, the resulting cDNA carried unique molecular identifiers. TCRdb re-derived calls from the 5' RACE reads in MiXCR, one entry per CDR3 protein. The profile shows around 1.7 million distinct CDR3 sequences, about 31% of them singletons. This sample was taken from a study of identical twins. Findings and caveats of the study: Diverse VJ usage suggested most zero-insertion clonotypes were not invariant T cells. Twins shared out-of-frame alpha sequences with excess low generation probability. Cross-sectional statistical analysis, not tracking of the same donors, underpinned the conclusions.

The origin of this receptor is a newborn girl in good health. This rearrangement joins TRBV12-3 or TRBV12-4 to TRBJ2-1; D gene ambiguous. The specimen was cord blood. The chain's CDR3 is CASSFFGSSYNEQFF. In nucleotides, the CDR3 is TGTGCCAGCAGTTTTTTCGGTTCTTCCTACAATGAGCAGTTCTTC.